Sequencing of this TCR beta chain was carried out in a study of tumor and adjacent non-tumor tissue in lung cancer. Broader study findings: Higher tumor TCR diversity was associated with shorter survival. Tumor repertoires had a smaller top 100 clone share than normal lung.

TCRbeta libraries were built with three rounds of nested PCR, modified from ARM-PCR. Via MiXCR, TCRdb re-called the multiplex PCR reads, giving one row per CDR3 protein. The data hold around 57,000 distinct CDR3 sequences, with 61% observed a single time. A remark on this clonotype: Its antigen is not identified. At one of its ends the junction is not consistent with the germline gene, which may arise from a read error.

No cell sorting was done before RNA was extracted from the tissue. This non-tumor lung sample came from over 3 cm beyond the tumor edge. This CDR3 spans 16 amino acids. This rearrangement joins TRBV12-3 or TRBV12-4 to TRBJ1-3; D gene uncertain. This sequence was found in a man in his 70s with non-small cell lung cancer. The sample was distant non-tumor lung tissue. CDR3 nucleotide sequence: TGTGCCAGCAGTTTTCTCCGGGAGTCAACTGGAAACATCATATATTTT. Amino acids: CASSFLRESTGNIIYF.